This T cell receptor beta chain was sequenced in a study of T cell repertoires in cytomegalovirus infection. In the study overall: Public TCR beta signatures were indicative of both CMV infection and a matching HLA type.

Study-wide findings and caveats: Summed frequency of shared TCR beta families picked out CMV carriers who also had the relevant HLA. The ex vivo response showed dominance by HLA-C-restricted CMV-specific TCR beta clonotypes.

This clonotype was seen ten or more times. No antigen is known for it. TCRdb re-analysed the reads in MiXCR, keeping a single row per CDR3 protein. The sample holds approximately 630,000 distinct CDR3 sequences, approximately 24% seen once. This TCR derives from a human donor in good health (CMV status not recorded). Some clones in this sample may be carry-over from other donors' samples. The sample consisted of CD8+ T cells from PBMCs.

CDR3: CASIPPAPYPNEQFF. The DNA of the CDR3 is TGTGCCAGCATTCCCCCAGCACCCTACCCCAATGAGCAGTTCTTC. The gene calls are TRBV28 and TRBJ2-1; D is undetermined. Germline CDR1 is MDHEN and CDR2 is SYDVKM. The CDR3 totals 15 residues. V lost 7 bases and J lost 6, with 19 bases in between.